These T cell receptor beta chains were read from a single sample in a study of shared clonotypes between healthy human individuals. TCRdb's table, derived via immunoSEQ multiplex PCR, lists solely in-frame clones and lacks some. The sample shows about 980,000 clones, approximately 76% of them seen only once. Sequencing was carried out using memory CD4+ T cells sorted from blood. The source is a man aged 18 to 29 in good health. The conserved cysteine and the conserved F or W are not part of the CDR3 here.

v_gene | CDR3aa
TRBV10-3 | AISDPLSSYNSPLH
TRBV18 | ASSRSTTNEKLF
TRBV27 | ASSSGAQTTQPQH
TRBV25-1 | ASSNRVGNTEAF
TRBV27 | ASSPIATGSTGELF
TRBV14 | ASSQSNADTQY
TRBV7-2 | ASSLVQGLGGANVLT
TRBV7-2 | ASSLGGQARYEQY
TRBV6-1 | ASRPLTGSEKLF
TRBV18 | ASSPRLASESAGEQF
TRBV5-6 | ASSLLGTGNTEAF
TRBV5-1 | ASSLDDQDGYT
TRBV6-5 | ASSYRVGQSKNIQY
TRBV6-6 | ASSGTATSGPYEQY
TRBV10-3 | AISESGAGNTIY
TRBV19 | ASSPKPGSEAF
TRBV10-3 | AISGRDSKETQY
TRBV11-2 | ASSTRQVQETQY
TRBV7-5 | ARSLRPEKLF
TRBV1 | TSSQEGLRSGNTIY
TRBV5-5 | ASSFSVGAGQPQH
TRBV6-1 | ASGINQPQH
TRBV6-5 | ASRSPNEKLF
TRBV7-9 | ARAETGRNEQF
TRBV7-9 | ASSLGTSGTNEQF
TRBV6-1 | ASNLEGGLNEQF
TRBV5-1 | ASSPAGQEYSPLH
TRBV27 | ASSLAPPAGGQETQY
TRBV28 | ATQGANYGYT
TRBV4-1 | ASSRGRDNGKLF
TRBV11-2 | ASTPRKTNEKLF
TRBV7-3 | ASSLGTENTEAF
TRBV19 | ASKEAGVGPETQY
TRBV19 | ASSLWHRGETGNTIY
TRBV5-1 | ASSTLTSGREPGELF
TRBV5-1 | ASSEGGGGTEAF
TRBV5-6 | ASSFRYQETQY
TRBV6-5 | ASSSPGQMYGYT
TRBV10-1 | ASSEGGTQETQY
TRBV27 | ASSTRTGAGNTIY
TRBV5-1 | ASSLLSSGSLTDTQY
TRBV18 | ASSPEALDGYT
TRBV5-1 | ASRYWYGSGGAATDTQY
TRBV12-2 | ASREVIQRGHQETQY
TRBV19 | ASSIQGTLSPLH
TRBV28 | ASRRRRGQINEKLF
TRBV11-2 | ASSLSGLGYT
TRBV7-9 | ASTGLADTQY
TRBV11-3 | ASSLTSGRADTQY
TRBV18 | ASSLPIPDSPLH
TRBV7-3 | ASSLGGDGELF
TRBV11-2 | ASSLDRISYEQY
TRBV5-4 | ASSLGSPTTNEKLF
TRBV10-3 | AISARGGVEVETQY
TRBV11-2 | ASSLDASSYEQY